This TCR beta chain was documented in a study of blood T cell repertoires in COVID-19. In the study overall: Samples of COVID-19 (acute and convalescent) were obtained from the United States, Italy and Spain. PBMCs, B-cell-depleted T cells, or T cells provided the cDNA or gDNA that made up the material.

The germline CDR1 and CDR2 sequences are MRHNA and SNTAGT. The CDR3 is 15 amino acids. With V trimmed by 5 bases and J by 7 bases, 6 bases remained unmatched. Original data processing: Amplification of reference gene primers was used by the study to estimate nucleated cell counts. Method: immunoSEQ multiplex PCR; TCRdb's copy keeps in-frame clones and lacks some. D and trimming come from the DNA, and the V and J calls and clone size come from that table. The table has 150,000 to 200,000 clones, about 85% seen once. This clonotype was sampled from a man aged 18 to 35 with acute or convalescent COVID-19. The specimen was peripheral blood. The rearrangement uses TRBV6-4 and TRBJ2-1; TRBD2 matches at 12 bases. The CDR3: CASSRLAGAGNEQFF. CDR3 nucleotide sequence: TGTGCCAGCAGTCGACTAGCGGGGGCGGGGAATGAGCAGTTCTTC.